A selection of T cell receptor beta chains follows, all from one sample in a study of blood T cell repertoires in COVID-19. The table came from immunoSEQ multiplex PCR; TCRdb's copy has only in-frame clones and leaves some out. Of 110,000 or so clones in the sample, 84% were seen once. The sample consisted of peripheral blood. The receptors stem from a woman in her forties with acute or convalescent COVID-19. Both conserved end residues are part of each CDR3. The D gene is left open where the match is weak. Rows may omit the clone size; those that give it use once, few, many or a size class.

v_call	clone_size	j_call	d_call	cdr3_aa	cdr3_nt
TRBV7-9	.	TRBJ1-2	.	CASSLNIQGPNNYGYTF	TGTGCCAGCAGCTTAAACATACAGGGACCCAATAACTATGGCTACACCTTC
TRBV5-8	.	TRBJ2-3	TRBD1	CASSGRWDRGHGTQYF	TGTGCCAGCAGCGGACGATGGGACAGGGGGCATGGTACGCAGTATTTT
TRBV25-1	once	TRBJ2-7	TRBD1	CASRGTGAYEQYF	TGTGCCAGCAGGGGGACAGGGGCCTACGAGCAGTACTTC
TRBV29-1	.	TRBJ2-7	TRBD1	CSVARTGATYEQYF	TGCAGCGTCGCTAGGACAGGGGCCACCTACGAGCAGTACTTC
TRBV5-6	.	TRBJ1-1	TRBD1	CASSGGTGGLNTEAFF	TGTGCCAGCAGTGGGGGGACAGGGGGCCTGAACACTGAAGCTTTCTTT
TRBV4-3	.	TRBJ2-4	TRBD1	CASSRLGQGGFIQYF	TGCGCCAGCAGCCGACTAGGACAGGGGGGGTTTATTCAGTACTTC
TRBV3-1/TRBV3-2	.	TRBJ1-1	.	CASRRAANTEAFF	TGTGCCAGCCGGAGGGCCGCGAACACTGAAGCTTTCTTT
TRBV11-2	.	TRBJ1-2	TRBD1	CASTPRQGGGGYTF	TGTGCCAGCACCCCAAGACAGGGAGGAGGCGGCTACACCTTC
TRBV12-5	.	TRBJ1-1	.	CASGADLHTEAFF	TGTGCTAGTGGTGCCGACTTACACACTGAAGCTTTCTTT
TRBV20-1	.	TRBJ1-4	.	CSASGGEKLFF	TGCAGTGCTAGCGGAGGTGAAAAACTGTTTTTT
TRBV19	once	TRBJ1-6	.	CASSISFGSSYNSPLHF	TGTGCCAGTAGTATTTCGTTTGGGAGCTCCTATAATTCACCCCTCCACTTT
TRBV7-9	.	TRBJ1-4	.	CASSLSGGNNEKLFF	TGTGCCAGCAGCTTATCCGGCGGGAATAATGAAAAACTGTTTTTT
TRBV7-9	.	TRBJ1-2	.	CASSSVLRSYGYTF	TGTGCCAGCAGCTCTGTGCTAAGGAGCTATGGCTACACCTTC
TRBV6-1	.	TRBJ1-1	.	CASSETRNTEAFF	TGTGCCAGCAGTGAAACACGGAACACTGAAGCTTTCTTT
TRBV18	.	TRBJ1-2	.	CASSPLATSSVSSGVGPYGYTF	TGTGCCAGCTCACCACTCGCGACAAGCTCGGTGAGCTCGGGGGTAGGTCCCTATGGCTACACCTTC
TRBV4-3	.	TRBJ1-2	.	CASSQDQEANYGYTF	TGCGCCAGCAGCCAAGATCAAGAGGCTAACTATGGCTACACCTTC
TRBV5-6	.	TRBJ1-6	TRBD1	CASSSRTGRMGSPLHF	TGTGCCAGCAGCTCGCGGACAGGGCGGATGGGTTCACCCCTCCACTTT
TRBV7-2	.	TRBJ2-1	.	CASSLTSTYNEQFF	TGTGCCAGCAGCTTAACTAGCACCTACAATGAGCAGTTCTTC
TRBV5-1	few	TRBJ1-6	.	CASSYGQLNSPLHF	TGCGCCAGCAGCTACGGACAGCTTAATTCACCCCTCCACTTT
TRBV11-2	.	TRBJ1-1	.	CASSFLHTEAFF	TGTGCCAGCAGCTTTCTACACACTGAAGCTTTCTTT
TRBV5-1	few	TRBJ2-7	.	CASSFGGSSSYEQYF	TGCGCCAGCAGCTTTGGCGGTTCAAGCTCCTACGAGCAGTACTTC
TRBV19	.	TRBJ1-5	TRBD1	CASTDRVINQPQHF	TGTGCCAGTACCGACAGGGTTATCAATCAGCCCCAGCATTTT
TRBV12-3/TRBV12-4	.	TRBJ2-7	.	CASRHTGSYEQYF	TGTGCCAGCAGGCATACAGGGTCCTACGAGCAGTACTTC
TRBV6-9	.	TRBJ1-1	TRBD1	CASSYSTGVNTEAFF	TGTGCCAGCAGTTATTCAACAGGGGTGAACACTGAAGCTTTCTTT
TRBV5-8	.	TRBJ1-3	.	CASSLRRGMAGNTIYF	TGTGCCAGCAGCTTGCGACGGGGGATGGCGGGAAACACCATATATTTT
TRBV29-1	.	TRBJ2-5	TRBD2	CSVQALAGGRETQYF	TGCAGCGTTCAGGCCTTAGCGGGGGGGCGCGAGACCCAGTACTTC
TRBV2	.	TRBJ1-1	.	CASSRITGGTEAFF	TGTGCCAGCAGTCGGATCACGGGGGGCACTGAAGCTTTCTTT
TRBV30	.	TRBJ2-1	TRBD2	CAWSVLAGDLGEQFF	TGTGCCTGGAGTGTCCTAGCGGGGGACCTCGGTGAGCAGTTCTTC
TRBV21-1	.	TRBJ1-2	.	CAYPKVQKVDYSGYTF	TGTGCCTATCCGAAGGTACAAAAGGTTGACTATAGTGGCTACACCTTC
TRBV3-1/TRBV3-2	.	TRBJ1-2	TRBD1	CASSRDRAYGYTF	TGTGCCAGCAGCCGCGACAGGGCCTATGGCTACACCTTC
TRBV11-2	.	TRBJ2-7	.	CASSSLWRSYEQYF	TGTGCCAGCAGTTCCCTGTGGCGGTCCTACGAGCAGTACTTC
TRBV7-9	.	TRBJ1-6	.	CASSLTGSVNSPLHF	TGTGCCAGCAGCTTAACAGGCTCGGTGAATTCACCCCTCCACTTT
TRBV29-1	.	TRBJ1-1	.	CSVETMTANTEAFF	TGCAGCGTTGAGACTATGACGGCGAACACTGAAGCTTTCTTT
TRBV7-2	.	TRBJ2-7	.	CASSLVRRSYEQYF	TGTGCCAGCAGCTTAGTGCGGCGGTCCTACGAGCAGTACTTC
TRBV6-6	.	TRBJ1-5	.	CASSPPGGPNQPQHF	TGTGCCAGCAGTCCCCCCGGGGGACCTAATCAGCCCCAGCATTTT
TRBV5-5	once	TRBJ1-1	TRBD1	CASSLVHRGGSTEAFF	TGTGCCAGCAGCTTGGTTCACAGGGGTGGGAGCACTGAAGCTTTCTTT
TRBV6-5	.	TRBJ1-2	TRBD1	CASVGQKSYGYTF	TGTGCCAGCGTGGGACAGAAGTCCTATGGCTACACCTTC
TRBV3-1/TRBV3-2	.	TRBJ1-1	.	CASSQDANCNPTGEAFF	TGTGCCAGCAGCCAAGACGCAAACTGCAACCCCACAGGGGAAGCTTTCTTT
TRBV29-1	.	TRBJ2-1	TRBD2	CSSSGGRANEQFF	TGCAGCTCTAGCGGGGGGAGGGCCAATGAGCAGTTCTTC
TRBV10-3	.	TRBJ1-5	.	CAISVAGSNQPQHF	TGTGCCATCAGTGTTGCAGGAAGCAATCAGCCCCAGCATTTT
TRBV23-1	.	TRBJ1-2	.	CASSRNREANYGYTF	TGCGCCAGCAGTAGGAATCGGGAAGCCAACTATGGCTACACCTTC
TRBV18	.	TRBJ2-1	TRBD2	CASSLGLAGGDNEQFF	TGTGCCAGCTCCCTCGGACTAGCGGGGGGCGACAATGAGCAGTTCTTC
TRBV4-3	.	TRBJ2-3	.	CASSQDWHTQYF	TGCGCCAGCAGCCAAGACTGGCATACGCAGTATTTT
TRBV5-5	.	TRBJ1-4	TRBD1	CASSLIPGQGEKLFF	TGTGCCAGCAGCTTGATCCCCGGACAGGGGGAAAAACTGTTTTTT
TRBV19	.	TRBJ2-1	TRBD2	CASSVGLAGINEQFF	TGTGCCAGTAGTGTCGGACTAGCGGGGATCAATGAGCAGTTCTTC
TRBV19	.	TRBJ1-5	.	CASSRGLISNQPQHF	TGTGCCAGTAGTAGAGGACTGATTAGCAATCAGCCCCAGCATTTT
TRBV7-2	many	TRBJ1-1	.	CASSPRDPGGRAFF	TGTGCCAGCAGCCCGCGAGACCCGGGGGGTAGAGCTTTCTTT
TRBV7-2	.	TRBJ2-7	.	CASSLILGQTGEQYF	TGTGCCAGCAGCTTAATTTTAGGACAGACGGGGGAGCAGTACTTC
TRBV5-6	.	TRBJ2-4	TRBD1	CASTGQGTKNIQYF	TGTGCCAGCACGGGACAGGGGACCAAAAACATTCAGTACTTC
TRBV19	.	TRBJ1-2	.	CASSEYGLGSGGYTF	TGTGCCAGTAGCGAGTATGGTCTAGGGTCAGGGGGCTACACCTTC
TRBV4-1	.	TRBJ2-7	.	CASSFRTGYEQYF	TGCGCCAGCAGCTTCAGGACTGGCTACGAGCAGTACTTC
TRBV5-1	.	TRBJ2-7	.	CASREPSSYEQYF	TGCGCCAGCAGAGAACCGAGCTCCTACGAGCAGTACTTC
TRBV5-8	.	TRBJ1-2	TRBD1	CASSFQGAPGYGYTF	TGTGCCAGCAGCTTTCAGGGGGCTCCAGGCTATGGCTACACCTTC
TRBV2	.	TRBJ1-2	TRBD1	CASSGDRSVYGYTF	TGTGCCAGCAGTGGGGACAGGTCAGTCTATGGCTACACCTTC
TRBV25-1	.	TRBJ1-4	TRBD1	CASSEGGTVGEKLFF	TGTGCCAGCAGTGAAGGTGGGACAGTAGGGGAAAAACTGTTTTTT
TRBV15	.	TRBJ1-5	.	CATSREIRSAGHQPQHF	TGTGCCACCAGCAGAGAAATCAGGTCCGCGGGGCATCAGCCCCAGCATTTT
TRBV10-3	.	TRBJ1-5	.	CAISESMDQGSHQPQHF	TGTGCCATCAGTGAGTCTATGGATCAGGGTAGCCATCAGCCCCAGCATTTT
TRBV2	.	TRBJ1-1	.	CASSETRWNTEAFF	TGTGCCAGCAGTGAAACTAGGTGGAACACTGAAGCTTTCTTT
TRBV9	.	TRBJ2-7	.	CASSVAPSHEQYF	TGTGCCAGCAGCGTAGCTCCTTCCCACGAGCAGTACTTC
TRBV5-1	.	TRBJ2-3	TRBD2	CASSGGDLSTDTQYF	TGCGCCAGCAGTGGGGGGGACCTTAGCACAGATACGCAGTATTTT